These 27 T cell receptor beta chains were sequenced from one sample in a study of read filtering for tumor transcriptome and immune sequencing. From approximately 400 ng of RNA, a library with molecular barcoded alpha/delta and beta/gamma adaptors was made. One entry per CDR3 protein, called by TCRdb with MiXCR from the reads. Altogether roughly 90,000 distinct CDR3 sequences are present, roughly 12% being singletons, with the ten largest covering 14% to 15%. The specimen sequenced was a population of CD138-negative cells sorted from bone marrow. These receptors originate from a donor aged 40 or older with multiple myeloma.

This clonotype appeared a few times. J is TRBJ2-2 and V is TRBV20-1; D may be TRBD1 or TRBD2 (5 bases each). Germline lookup yields CDR1 DFQATT and CDR2 SNEGSKA (reference sequence). The V end lost 3 bases, the J end lost 15 bases, and 20 bases lay between the germline ends. This CDR3 has 13 residues. The CDR3 DNA is TGCAGTGCTAGGGGGGAGAGGGGTTGGGGAGTGTTTTTT. Translation: CSARGERGWGVFF.

Comments on this clonotype: A much larger clone lies one base from this, so it may be a read error. The rearrangement joins TRBV7-9 to TRBJ1-3; 9 nucleotides line up with TRBD1. The V gene's germline CDR1 is SEHNR and CDR2 FQNEAQ (reference sequence). V lost 11 bases and J lost 9; bases outside the gene matches: 14. The CDR3 totals 14 residues. The CDR3 loop is CAGDRVLLGITIYF. The CDR3 region has the DNA TGTGCCGGGGACAGGGTTTTGCTCGGGATCACCATATATTTT.

In the case of this clonotype: A single base separates this from a much larger clone, so it may be a read error. The chain links TRBV29-1 to TRBJ1-2; D gene uncertain. The germline V gene encodes CDR1 SQVTM and CDR2 ANQGSEA. The CDR3 is made up of 14 amino acids. V was clipped by 7 bases and J by 6 bases, with 21 bases between them. CDR3 DNA: TGCAGCGCGCCGGGATACTCTGAAAGAGATGGCTACACCTTC. This codes for CSAPGYSERDGYTF.

In its sample, this clonotype was seen a few times. The gene calls are TRBV6-1 and TRBJ1-1, with 12 bases fitting TRBD1. Looked up from germline, CDR1 is MNHNS and CDR2 is SASEGT. This CDR3 is built from 18 residues. V shed 8 bases, J shed 1 base, and the junction held 14 bases outside the gene matches. This chain's CDR3 is CASFDQPGQGASNTEAFF. The CDR3 DNA follows: TGTGCCAGCTTCGATCAGCCGGGACAGGGGGCATCGAACACTGAAGCTTTCTTT.

This clonotype was seen more than once but under ten times. The CDR3 loop reads CSAGGYSGNTIYF. The CDR3 nucleotides read TGCAGCGCCGGGGGGTACTCTGGAAACACCATATATTTT. This chain uses TRBV29-1 with TRBJ1-3; a possible D gene is TRBD1 (5 bases). From germline, CDR1 is SQVTM and CDR2 ANQGSEA. CDR3 size: 13 residues. Trimming pared 7 bases from V and 0 bases from J, leaving 10 bases between.

In this sample, this clonotype turned up many times. CDR3 region: CASSENLLNTQYF. The CDR3 region has the DNA TGTGCCAGCAGTGAAAACCTACTTAATACGCAGTATTTT. The chain uses TRBV6-4 and TRBJ2-3; D gene uncertain. With 3 bases removed from V and 7 bases from J, the gap between germline ends came to 11 bases. The CDR3 spans 13 residues. The V gene's germline CDR1 is MRHNA and CDR2 SNTAGT.

Worth noting for this clonotype: A far bigger clonotype differs at one base, so this is likely a read error. The chain has TRBV7-6 and TRBJ2-1, with D possibly called TRBD1 or TRBD2 (6 bases each). The CDR3 sequence is 16 residues long. In germline, CDR1 is SGHVS, CDR2 FNYEAQ. The CDR3 sequence: CASSPRQGLDYNEQCF. For the CDR3, the DNA is TGTGCCAGCAGCCCCCGGCAGGGGTTGGACTACAATGAGCAGTGCTTC.

A few counts support this clonotype. Mismatch with germline at one junction end may stem from a read error. This sequence joins TRBV2 and TRBJ2-1, with 12 bases identical to TRBD2. Germline lookup yields CDR1 SNHLY and CDR2 FYNNEI. This CDR3 has 18 residues. The CDR3 spells CASRISTSGGSSYSEQFF. The CDR3 bases are TGTGCCAGCAGAATATCGACTAGCGGGGGTAGCTCCTACAGTGAGCAGTTCTTC.

Only a few counts were recorded for this clonotype. The chain recombines TRBV20-1 with TRBJ2-1; D is undetermined. The CDR3 is 13 amino acids. V dropped 3 bases and J dropped 6 bases, with 12 bases sitting between them. CDR1 and CDR2 (germline): DFQATT, SNEGSKA (reference sequence). CDR3 DNA sequence: TGCAGTGCTAGGTTGAGGTACGGCAATGAGCAGTTCTTC. Protein: CSARLRYGNEQFF.

This sequence joins TRBV28 and TRBJ2-1, with 10 bases that match TRBD2. Trimming took 2 bases from V and 7 from J; bases not matched to a gene: 8. This CDR3 is 16 amino acids long. The germline V gene has CDR1 MDHEN and CDR2 SYDVKM. CDR3: CASSLLASGSRNEQFF. The DNA of the CDR3 is TGTGCCAGCAGTTTACTGGCTAGCGGGAGTCGGAATGAGCAGTTCTTC.

This clonotype has ten or more counts. This rearrangement joins TRBV6-2 or TRBV6-3 to TRBJ1-5; tentatively, D is TRBD1 (6 bases). CDR3 length equals 18 residues. The V gene lost 0 bases and the J gene lost 0 bases, with 15 bases spanning the gap. CDR1 MNHEY and CDR2 SVGEGT come from the germline V gene. The CDR3 reads CASSYSPRGRYSNQPQHF. The DNA of the CDR3 is TGTGCCAGCAGTTACTCGCCCAGGGGTCGATATAGCAATCAGCCCCAGCATTTT.

The sample holds many counts of this clonotype. This chain uses TRBV7-9 with TRBJ1-1; the match to TRBD1 covers 8 bases. The CDR3 has 14 amino acids. The V segment lost 5 bases and the J segment 10 bases; nucleotides outside the gene matches: 12. CDR1 and CDR2 (germline): SEHNR, FQNEAQ (reference sequence). CDR3 protein: CASSQGDRPSRAFF. The CDR3 DNA sequence: TGTGCCAGCAGCCAGGGGGACAGGCCCAGTAGAGCTTTCTTT. Complete variable domain (other parts from reference TRBV7-9 and TRBJ1-1): DTGVSQNPRHKITKRGQNVTFRCDPISEHNRLYWYRQTLGQGPEFLTYFQNEAQLEKSRLLSDRFSAERPKGSFSTLEIQRTEQGDSAMYLCASSQGDRPSRAFFGQGTRLTVV.

Ten or more counts support this clonotype. J is TRBJ2-5 and V is TRBV2, with 9 nucleotides matching TRBD1. The J segment lost 5 bases and the V segment lost 4 bases, leaving 2 bases of the junction unmatched. The CDR3 contains 13 residues. The germline V gene has CDR1 SNHLY and CDR2 FYNNEI. The CDR3 reads CASSGQGVETQYF. In nucleotides, the CDR3 is TGTGCCAGCAGTGGACAGGGGGTTGAGACCCAGTACTTC.

Turning to this clonotype: The conserved phenylalanine or tryptophan is not found at the CDR3 terminus, so this likely reflects a read error. It is unclear where the CDR3 begins or ends on the DNA, so no DNA is shown, and the CDR3 is as TCRdb lists it. The V call is TRBV28, the J call TRBJ2-1; the D call in the table, TRBD2, was not verified against the DNA. The germline V gene has CDR1 MDHEN and CDR2 SYDVKM. The CDR3 contains 13 residues when both ends are counted. The CDR3: CASSLLADNEQLC.

This clonotype appeared many times. The genes are TRBV6-5 and TRBJ2-5; 7 bases align to TRBD2. Looked up from germline, CDR1 is MNHEY and CDR2 is SVGAGI. The CDR3 contains 13 residues. The trim removed 5 bases at V and 1 base at J, leaving 1 base unmatched. Here the CDR3 reads CASSGGGQETQYF. DNA for the CDR3: TGTGCCAGCAGTGGGGGGGGCCAAGAGACCCAGTACTTC.

The table lists this clonotype with many counts. This rearrangement joins TRBV7-2 to TRBJ2-7; 8 bases are a match to TRBD2. With V trimmed by 3 bases and J by 0 bases, 4 bases remained unmatched. This CDR3 region has 15 residues. In germline, CDR1 is SGHTA, CDR2 FQGNSA. Here the CDR3 DNA reads TGTGCCAGCAGCTTTACTAGCGGAAGCTCCTACGAGCAGTACTTC. This encodes CASSFTSGSSYEQYF. Looking up the rest from reference TRBV7-2 and TRBJ2-7 gives the full variable domain: GAGVSQSPSNKVTEKGKDVELRCDPISGHTALYWYRQSLGQGLEFLIYFQGNSAPDKSGLPSDRFSAERTGGSVSTLTIQRTQQEDSAVYLCASSFTSGSSYEQYFGPGTRLTVT.

This clonotype was counted at least ten times. This sequence joins TRBV29-1 and TRBJ1-1; 8 nucleotides match TRBD1. Trimming took 7 bases from V and 4 from J; bases not matched to a gene: 14. Germline CDR1 and CDR2: SQVTM and ANQGSEA. The length of the CDR3 is 15 residues. Here the CDR3 DNA reads TGCAGCGCCTCAGGGGGCCGCGGTGGGACCACTGAAGCTTTCTTT. Translated, it gives CSASGGRGGTTEAFF.

About this clonotype: A clone one base away is much larger, so this may be a read error. The chain carries TRBV18 and TRBJ1-5; D is unclear. The germline V gene has CDR1 KGHSH and CDR2 LQKENI. This CDR3 is built from 13 residues. The CDR3 protein is CDSAPGRDQPQHF. The CDR3 coding sequence is TGTGACAGCGCCCCGGGGAGGGATCAGCCCCAGCATTTT.

The sample holds many counts of this clonotype. The rearrangement joins TRBV20-1 to TRBJ2-3; D might be TRBD1 (6 bases). This CDR3 has 12 amino acids. Germline V gene data show CDR1 as DFQATT and CDR2 as SNEGSKA (reference sequence). Trimming removed 5 bases at V and 4 bases at J, with 10 bases between. The CDR3 DNA reads as TGCAGTGCTGGCAGGACAGCAGATACGCAGTATTTT. Translation gives CSAGRTADTQYF.

This clonotype showed up many times. The rearrangement uses TRBV12-3 or TRBV12-4 and TRBJ2-7; TRBD1 matches at 9 bases. The V and J ends lost 5 bases and 12 bases, in that order; junction bases with no gene match: 5. The CDR3 is 11 amino acids. The CDR3 coding sequence is TGTGCCAGCAGTCCGGGACAGGGACTGTACTTC. Protein product: CASSPGQGLYF.

This clonotype was detected many times. The chain is built from TRBV4-2 and TRBJ2-1, with 8 positions matching TRBD2. The germline V gene encodes CDR1 LGHNA and CDR2 YNFKEQ. The junction had 5 bases not matched to a gene; V was cut back by 0 bases and J by 4 bases. This CDR3 has 16 amino acids. CDR3 coding DNA: TGTGCCAGCAGCCAAGAAGGGACTAGGGCTTACAATGAGCAGTTCTTC. Translating it yields CASSQEGTRAYNEQFF.

This clonotype occurred many times. This may be a read error, as it is one base from a much larger clone. The V and J genes are TRBV6-5 and TRBJ2-1, with D unresolved. The CDR3 consists of 13 residues. From germline, CDR1 is MNHEY and CDR2 SVGAGI. The CDR3 DNA sequence: TGTGCCAGCAGAGGGTTTTCCTACAATGGGCAGTTCTTC. It encodes CASRGFSYNGQFF.

The V and J genes are TRBV4-2 and TRBJ1-3; 8 bases line up with TRBD1. The CDR3 runs 16 residues. Germline V gene data show CDR1 as LGHNA and CDR2 as YNFKEQ. The V and J ends lost 3 bases and 2 bases, in that order; junction bases with no gene match: 6. The DNA of the CDR3 is TGTGCCAGCAGCCAGGCAGGGACAGGTACTGGAAACACCATATATTTT. This sequence encodes CASSQAGTGTGNTIYF.

This clonotype was counted at least ten times. V usage is TRBV7-2 and J usage is TRBJ2-5, with no clear D. The CDR3 has 12 amino acids. Deletions cut 2 bases from V and 7 bases from J, with 8 bases between. The germline CDR1 and CDR2 sequences are SGHTA and FQGNSA. CDR3 coding DNA: TGTGCCAGCAGCTTAAGTTTTGGGACCCAGTACTTC. Protein: CASSLSFGTQYF.

At least ten counts were recorded for this clonotype. The gene calls are TRBV20-1 and TRBJ2-1; D is undetermined. This CDR3 is built from 17 residues. Trimming took off 0 bases at V and 9 bases at J, with 24 bases between the two ends. Germline V lookup: CDR1 DFQATT, CDR2 SNEGSKA (reference sequence). CDR3 loop: CSARDVRALGILREQFF. CDR3 DNA sequence: TGCAGTGCTAGAGATGTTAGGGCTTTAGGGATTTTACGTGAGCAGTTCTTC.

This clonotype was observed a few times. This chain connects TRBV7-9 to TRBJ2-5, with 7 bases identical to TRBD1. The V and J ends lost 4 bases and 4 bases, in that order; junction bases with no gene match: 9. The germline CDR1 and CDR2 sequences are SEHNR and FQNEAQ (reference sequence). The CDR3 has 15 amino acids. The CDR3 sequence: CASSSLGQAGETQYF. CDR3 sequence (DNA): TGTGCCAGCAGCTCCCTCGGACAGGCGGGAGAGACCCAGTACTTC.

This clonotype appeared many times. V is TRBV6-5 and J is TRBJ1-2, with 9 bases lining up with TRBD1. The CDR3 spans 12 residues. The germline V gene has CDR1 MNHEY and CDR2 SVGAGI. Germline trimming cut 6 bases from V and 8 bases from J; bases unmatched to any gene: 4. The CDR3 loop reads CASSGTGSGYTF. The CDR3, as DNA: TGTGCCAGCAGCGGGACAGGGAGCGGCTACACCTTC.